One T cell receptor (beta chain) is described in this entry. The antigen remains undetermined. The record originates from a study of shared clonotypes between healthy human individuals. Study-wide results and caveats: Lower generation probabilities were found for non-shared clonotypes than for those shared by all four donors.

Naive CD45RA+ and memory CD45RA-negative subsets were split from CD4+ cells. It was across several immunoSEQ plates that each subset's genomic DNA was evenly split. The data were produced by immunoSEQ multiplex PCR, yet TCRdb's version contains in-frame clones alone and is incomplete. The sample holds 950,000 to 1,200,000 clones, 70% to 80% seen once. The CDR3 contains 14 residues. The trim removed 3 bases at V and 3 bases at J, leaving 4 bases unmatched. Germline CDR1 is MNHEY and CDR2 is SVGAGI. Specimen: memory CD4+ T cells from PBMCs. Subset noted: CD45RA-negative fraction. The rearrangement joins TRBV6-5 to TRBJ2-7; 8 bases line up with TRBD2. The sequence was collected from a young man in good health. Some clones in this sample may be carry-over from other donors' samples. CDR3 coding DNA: TGTGCCAGCAGTTATGCGGGGGGAAGCTACGAGCAGTACTTC. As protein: CASSYAGGSYEQYF.